Sequencing of this T cell receptor (beta chain) was carried out in a study of neurological immune-mediated disorders. The team produced cDNA through 5'RACE using 10-nucleotide random UMIs. TCRdb re-called the 5' RACE reads with MiXCR, one entry per CDR3 protein. The profile covers tens of thousands of distinct CDR3 sequences, with less than 15% appearing a single time and 13% taken by the ten largest. This clonotype has ten or more counts. Antigen: not known. General study findings and limits: The greatest TCR clonal expansion occurred in HTLV-1-associated myelopathy and the least in multiple sclerosis, which fell below healthy controls. None of the CDR3 amino acid sequences found in expanded clones was shared across subjects. This suggests that the TCR-beta repertoires were private in all groups.

The TCR comes from a woman aged 60-70 years with HTLV-1-associated myelopathy (HAM/TSP). What was sequenced was PBMCs.

DNA of the CDR3: TGCAGTGCTAGAGTTGCCTCGGGGGCGTCCTACAATGAGCAGTTCTTC. Residues: CSARVASGASYNEQFF. J is TRBJ2-1 and V is TRBV20-1; D assignment may be TRBD1 or TRBD2 (6 bases each). Trimming took 1 base from V and 1 from J, leaving 14 bases between them. This CDR3 spans 16 amino acids. Germline V gene sequence: CDR1 DFQATT, CDR2 SNEGSKA (reference sequence).